The 19 T cell receptor beta chains given below trace back to one sample, sequenced in a study of cytotoxic CD8 clonotypes in ibrutinib-treated CLL. Produced via immunoSEQ multiplex PCR; TCRdb's table is partial and in-frame only. This table has about 5,500 clones, under 70% appearing once. Sequences were derived from PBMCs, sampled before ibrutinib treatment. Receptors originate from a human donor with chronic lymphocytic leukemia.

The sample holds a few counts of this clone. V usage is TRBV20-1 and J usage is TRBJ2-1; D is undetermined. CDR3 length: 10 amino acids. Looked up from germline, CDR1 is DFQATT and CDR2 is SNEGSKA (reference sequence). V lost 6 bases to trimming and J lost 5 bases, with 5 bases between them. The CDR3 spells CSAYDNEQFF. Written as DNA, the CDR3 is TGCAGTGCCTACGACAATGAGCAGTTCTTC.

V usage is TRBV18 and J usage is TRBJ2-2, with D possibly being TRBD1 (5 bases). V was cut by 1 base and J by 3 bases, with 6 bases left in between. The germline gives CDR1 KGHSH, CDR2 LQKENI. There are 14 residues in the CDR3. The chain's CDR3 is CASSPLTDTGELFF. In DNA, the CDR3 is TGTGCCAGCTCACCACTGACAGACACCGGGGAGCTGTTTTTT. Filled out from reference TRBV18 and TRBJ2-2, the complete variable domain reads NAGVMQNPRHLVRRRGQEARLRCSPMKGHSHVYWYRQLPEEGLKFMVYLQKENIIDESGMPKERFSAEFPKEGPSILRIQQVVRGDSAAYFCASSPLTDTGELFFGEGSRLTVL.

The chain employs TRBV12-1 and TRBJ2-7; TRBD1 reflects the table's D call only, with no check against the DNA. TRBV12-1 is a known pseudogene. The CDR3 sequence is 14 residues long. CDR3 bases: TGTGCCAGCAGGTGTAGGGCAGGGGTCTACGAGCAGTACTTC. This translates into CASRCRAGVYEQYF.

V usage is TRBV18 and J usage is TRBJ2-3; perhaps TRBD1 as D (6 bases). V lost 3 bases, J lost 2 bases, and 9 bases lay in between. In germline, CDR1 is KGHSH, CDR2 LQKENI. This CDR3 contains 14 residues. The CDR3 sequence is CASSPTGDTDTQYF. The CDR3 nucleotides are TGTGCCAGCTCACCGACAGGAGACACAGATACGCAGTATTTT. Filled out from reference TRBV18 and TRBJ2-3, the complete variable domain reads NAGVMQNPRHLVRRRGQEARLRCSPMKGHSHVYWYRQLPEEGLKFMVYLQKENIIDESGMPKERFSAEFPKEGPSILRIQQVVRGDSAAYFCASSPTGDTDTQYFGPGTRLTVL.

The V call is TRBV4-2, the J call TRBJ2-7; D unresolved. The V gene's germline CDR1 is LGHNA and CDR2 YNFKEQ. The germline V and J ends were trimmed by 3 bases and 7 bases, with 16 bases remaining between them. This CDR3 region has 14 residues. CDR3: CASSQADSPREQYF. In DNA form, the CDR3 reads TGTGCCAGCAGCCAGGCAGACTCCCCCCGGGAGCAGTACTTC.

J is TRBJ2-7 and V is TRBV13; 9 bases line up with TRBD1. The junction had 6 bases not matched to a gene; V was cut back by 5 bases and J by 4 bases. CDR1 is PRHDT, CDR2 FYEKMQ, per germline (reference sequence). The CDR3 length is 14 residues. CDR3 sequence reads: CASSIGTGRYEQYF. The CDR3 region has the DNA TGTGCCAGCAGCATCGGGACAGGGAGATACGAGCAGTACTTC.

A word on this clone: A far larger clone differs by one base, so this is likely a read error. J is TRBJ2-7 and V is TRBV5-8; D might be TRBD1 (6 bases). The V and J ends lost 4 bases and 3 bases respectively, with 14 bases between them. From germline, CDR1 is SGHTS and CDR2 YDEGEE. The CDR3 contains 14 residues. The CDR3 loop is CASSQDNRDYEQYF. CDR3 in DNA: TGTGCCAGCAGCCAAGATAACAGGGACTACGAGCAGTACTTC.

V is TRBV7-8 and J is TRBJ1-1; possibly TRBD1 for D (5 bases). CDR1 is SGHVS and CDR2 is FQNEAQ in the germline V gene. The V gene lost 6 bases and the J gene lost 11 bases, with 16 bases spanning the gap. This CDR3 spans 12 amino acids. The CDR3, as DNA: TGTGCCAGCAGTCCGGTGTTAGGGGAGGCTTTCTTT. This sequence encodes CASSPVLGEAFF.

This chain joins TRBV6-5 and TRBJ2-1, with D uncertain. This CDR3 region has 13 residues. V was pared by 5 bases and J by 12 bases, with 17 bases between. The germline V gene encodes CDR1 MNHEY and CDR2 SVGAGI. In DNA, the CDR3 is TGTGCCAGCAGTCCCGGAAACGAAATCATGCAGTTCTTC. The encoded protein is CASSPGNEIMQFF.

The V call is TRBV11-2, the J call TRBJ2-4; tentatively, D is TRBD2 (6 bases). The CDR3 extends over 19 amino acids. Germline V gives CDR1 SGHAT, CDR2 FQNNGV. V lost 0 bases, J lost 3 bases, and 21 bases lay in between. The CDR3, as DNA: TGTGCCAGCAGCTTAGAGGGCAGGGTTGGGAGGAAGGACAAAAACATTCAGTACTTC. It is translated as CASSLEGRVGRKDKNIQYF.

The chain is built from TRBV29-1 and TRBJ2-3, with D perhaps TRBD1 or TRBD2 (7 bases each). The CDR3 runs to 14 residues. Between the trimmed V and J ends, which lost 8 bases and 3 bases, there was a span of 18 bases. The germline V gene has CDR1 SQVTM and CDR2 ANQGSEA. CDR3 sequence: CSTEAGQITDTQYF. DNA of the CDR3: TGCAGCACTGAAGCGGGACAGATTACAGATACGCAGTATTTT.

A few counts support this clone. The CDR3 nucleotides read TGTGCCAGCAGCTTATCAGGGGGATATGGAAACACCATATATTTT. Protein product: CASSLSGGYGNTIYF. The chain links TRBV7-3 to TRBJ1-3; 7 bases are shared with TRBD1. Trimming took 2 bases from V and 3 from J; bases not matched to a gene: 4. The CDR3 totals 15 residues. The germline CDR1 and CDR2 sequences are SGHTA and FQGTGA.

The chain combines TRBV27 with TRBJ1-1, with a possible D match to TRBD1 (5 bases). Trimming removed 5 bases from V and 3 bases from J, with 16 bases in between. The CDR3 has 15 residues. Looked up from germline, CDR1 is MNHEY and CDR2 is SMNVEV (reference sequence). The CDR3 bases are TGTGCCAGCAGTAGACCCCTGGGAGGGGACACTGAAGCTTTCTTT. It translates to CASSRPLGGDTEAFF.

V is TRBV27 and J is TRBJ2-1; D is unclear. CDR1 and CDR2 (germline): MNHEY, SMNVEV (reference sequence). This CDR3 is built from 15 residues. The germline V and J ends were trimmed by 3 bases and 2 bases, with 11 bases remaining between them. CDR3 sequence (DNA): TGTGCCAGCAGTTTGAGGCCGGCCCCCTACAATGAGCAGTTCTTC. The encoded protein is CASSLRPAPYNEQFF.

This chain connects TRBV13 to TRBJ2-7; D unresolved. V was shortened by 2 bases and J by 2 bases, with 7 bases between the two germline ends. The CDR3 extends over 13 amino acids. Per the germline V gene, CDR1 is PRHDT and CDR2 is FYEKMQ (reference sequence). DNA of the CDR3: TGTGCCAGCAGCTTACACGGGCCCTACGAGCAGTACTTC. It is translated as CASSLHGPYEQYF.

The table lists this clone with a count of one. One end of the junction varies from germline; a read error may be responsible. The J gene is TRBJ2-5, the V gene TRBV27, with 8 positions matching TRBD2. This CDR3 is built from 15 residues. Germline V gives CDR1 MNHEY, CDR2 SMNVEV (reference sequence). The CDR3 loop reads CASSVSASGLQTQYF. The CDR3, as DNA: TGTGCCAGCAGTGTATCGGCTAGCGGGTTACAGACCCAGTACTTC.

This chain links TRBV7-9 with TRBJ2-3; D ambiguous. This CDR3 is built from 14 residues. Germline V gene lookup returns CDR1 SEHNR and CDR2 FQNEAQ (reference sequence). The V end was cut by 1 base, the J end by 0 bases, with 5 bases between. CDR3 sequence: CASSLGRSTDTQYF. The CDR3 DNA reads as TGTGCCAGCAGCTTAGGCAGAAGCACAGATACGCAGTATTTT.

The rearrangement joins TRBV7-9 to TRBJ2-7; D ambiguous. The CDR3 totals 12 residues. V lost 5 bases to trimming and J lost 1 base, with 6 bases between them. Germline loops: CDR1 SEHNR, CDR2 FQNEAQ (reference sequence). DNA for the CDR3: TGTGCCAGCAGCGCTCTATCCTACGAGCAGTACTTC. Protein sequence: CASSALSYEQYF.

The DNA for the CDR3 is TGTGCCAGCAGCGTAGGGGGCCCCTCGGGCTACACCTTC. Translated: CASSVGGPSGYTF. The chain uses TRBV9 and TRBJ1-2, with a weak D call TRBD1 (5 bases). CDR1 SGDLS and CDR2 YYNGEE come from the germline V gene. The CDR3 runs to 13 residues. V was cut by 0 bases and J by 8 bases, with 11 bases left in between.